A selection of T cell receptor beta chains follows, all from one sample in a study of blood T cell repertoires in COVID-19. Sequenced by immunoSEQ multiplex PCR; TCRdb stores in-frame clones only, minus some. The table includes roughly 100,000 clones, around 84% detected once. What was sequenced was peripheral blood. The receptors come from a man between 60 and 70 years old with acute or convalescent COVID-19. CDR3s include the opening cysteine and the closing phenylalanine or tryptophan. D genes are given only for firm matches. Expanded clones get a size class; other rows say once, few or many, or leave the size out.

CDR3 length	clone size	D gene	V gene	J gene	CDR3 DNA	CDR3 protein
15	NA	TRBD1	TRBV7-9	TRBJ2-7	TGTGCCAGCAGCTTACCGGACAGGGACGTGATGGGGCAGTACTTC	CASSLPDRDVMGQYF
13	NA	TRBD2	TRBV30	TRBJ2-1	TGTGCCTGTTCCACTAGCGGGGGATATGAGCAGTTCTTC	CACSTSGGYEQFF
16	NA	TRBD2	TRBV3-1/TRBV3-2	TRBJ2-1	TGTGCCAGCAGCCAAGCAGCGGGAGCTTTCTACAATGAGCAGTTCTTC	CASSQAAGAFYNEQFF
15	NA	TRBD1	TRBV19	TRBJ1-5	TGTGCCAGTAGTGAGGACAGGGGAAAGAATCAGCCCCAGCATTTT	CASSEDRGKNQPQHF
15	NA	NA	TRBV4-1	TRBJ1-4	TGCGCCAGCAGCCAAGACTCAGGGGCAGGGGAAAAACTGTTTTTT	CASSQDSGAGEKLFF
15	NA	NA	TRBV24-1	TRBJ2-5	TGTGCCACCAGTGATTCGGACTGGTTGTCAGAGACCCAGTACTTC	CATSDSDWLSETQYF
13	few	TRBD1	TRBV5-1	TRBJ1-1	TGCGCCAGCAGCTTACCCGGACAGGGTGAAGCTTTCTTT	CASSLPGQGEAFF
19	once	TRBD2	TRBV14	TRBJ2-5	TGTGCCAGCAGCCAAACATTTTCGCTAGCGGGAGCTTGGGGAGAGACCCAGTACTTC	CASSQTFSLAGAWGETQYF
18	once	TRBD2	TRBV7-6	TRBJ2-5	TGTGCCAGCAGCTTGCTTCCCGGGACTAGCGGGAAAAGAGAGACCCAGTACTTC	CASSLLPGTSGKRETQYF
12	NA	NA	TRBV5-1	TRBJ2-3	TGCGCCAGCAGCTTGGAGCAAGATACGCAGTATTTT	CASSLEQDTQYF
14	NA	TRBD1	TRBV7-9	TRBJ1-5	TGTGCCAGCAGCACCTCAGGGGGCAGTCAGCCCCAGCATTTT	CASSTSGGSQPQHF
14	NA	NA	TRBV11-1	TRBJ2-3	TGTGCCAGCAGCTTTTGGACAGGCACAGATACGCAGTATTTT	CASSFWTGTDTQYF
18	NA	NA	TRBV21-1	TRBJ1-3	TGTGCCAGCAGCAAACCCTGCGCGGGCACTAAATCTGGAAACACCATATATTTT	CASSKPCAGTKSGNTIYF
15	NA	TRBD1	TRBV4-1	TRBJ1-4	TGCGCCAGCAGCCGGCCACAGGGGTCTAATGAAAAACTGTTTTTT	CASSRPQGSNEKLFF
14	NA	NA	TRBV27	TRBJ1-1	TGTGCCAGCAGGCCGGAGGCTTTTAACACTGAAGCTTTCTTT	CASRPEAFNTEAFF
14	NA	NA	TRBV6-5	TRBJ2-4	TGTGCCAGCAGTTACGGCAGGGCCAAAAACATTCAGTACTTC	CASSYGRAKNIQYF
13	NA	NA	TRBV5-1	TRBJ1-2	TGCGCCAGCAGCTTGGGACAGGACTATGGCTACACCTTC	CASSLGQDYGYTF
15	few	TRBD2	TRBV5-1	TRBJ2-1	TGCGCCAGCAGGCGGACTAGCGGGGCTTACAATGAGCAGTTCTTC	CASRRTSGAYNEQFF
13	NA	NA	TRBV29-1	TRBJ1-2	TGCAGCGTTGACTCAGGCAGGGCCTATGGCTACACCTTC	CSVDSGRAYGYTF
14	NA	TRBD1	TRBV5-4	TRBJ1-1	TGTGCCAGCAACGACAGGGGGACGAACACTGAAGCTTTCTTT	CASNDRGTNTEAFF
13	NA	NA	TRBV5-1	TRBJ2-7	TGCGCCAGCAGCTTGCCTCCCAGGGGTGAGCAGTACTTC	CASSLPPRGEQYF
13	NA	NA	TRBV7-6	TRBJ2-7	TGTGCCAGCAGCTTAGGGCCGAACTACGAGCAGTACTTC	CASSLGPNYEQYF
15	few	TRBD1	TRBV6-5	TRBJ1-1	TGTGCCAGCACCGAGGGACAGGGGATGAACACTGAAGCTTTCTTT	CASTEGQGMNTEAFF
16	NA	TRBD2	TRBV4-1	TRBJ2-2	TGCGCCAGCAGCCAAGATAGCGGGGTACAGGCCGGGGAGCTGTTTTTT	CASSQDSGVQAGELFF
16	NA	TRBD2	TRBV24-1	TRBJ2-1	TGTGCCACCAGTGATTCCAGCGGGAGCCGCTACAATGAGCAGTTCTTC	CATSDSSGSRYNEQFF
15	NA	NA	TRBV7-2	TRBJ2-1	TGTGCCAGCAGCCCTACGGCTAGCAGACTCAATGAGCAGTTCTTC	CASSPTASRLNEQFF
13	NA	NA	TRBV28	TRBJ2-5	TGTGCCAGCAGTTGGACATTACAAGAGACCCAGTACTTC	CASSWTLQETQYF
16	once	TRBD2	TRBV7-2	TRBJ2-2	TGTGCCAGCAGCTTAGATAGCGGGTCTGTCACCGGGGAGCTGTTTTTT	CASSLDSGSVTGELFF
15	NA	TRBD2	TRBV6-5	TRBJ2-3	TGTGCCAGCAGTTTCGGGAGGGGAAGAGGAGATACGCAGTATTTT	CASSFGRGRGDTQYF
16	NA	TRBD2	TRBV7-8	TRBJ2-7	TGTGCCAGCAGCCGGACAAGCGGGAGGGTTTCCTACGAGCAGTACTTC	CASSRTSGRVSYEQYF
16	once	NA	TRBV9	TRBJ2-1	TGTGCCAGCAGCGTAGTGGGGAGTAGATCCTACAATGAGCAGTTCTTC	CASSVVGSRSYNEQFF
17	few	TRBD1	TRBV6-2/TRBV6-3	TRBJ1-5	TGTGCCAGCAGTTTCGATCTACAGGGGTCTAACAATCAGCCCCAGCATTTT	CASSFDLQGSNNQPQHF
15	NA	NA	TRBV27	TRBJ2-2	TGTGCCAGCAGTTTACTTGCGGGTGTGTTCGGGGAGCTGTTTTTT	CASSLLAGVFGELFF
13	once	NA	TRBV7-2	TRBJ1-1	TGTGCCAGCAGCAAAGAGATGAACACTGAAGCTTTCTTT	CASSKEMNTEAFF
13	NA	NA	TRBV5-1	TRBJ2-5	TGCGCCAGCAGCTTGGCAGGGTACGAGACCCAGTACTTC	CASSLAGYETQYF
18	NA	TRBD2	TRBV7-2	TRBJ2-3	TGTGCCAGCAGCTTAATGTATCCGGGAGGGCCCCGCACAGATACGCAGTATTTT	CASSLMYPGGPRTDTQYF
15	NA	NA	TRBV9	TRBJ2-2	TGTGCCAGCAGCGTAGGGAGGGGTACCGCCGGGGAGCTGTTTTTT	CASSVGRGTAGELFF
20	NA	NA	TRBV11-3	TRBJ2-4	TGTGCCAGCAGCTCGATTTATGCAGGGTTTTCAAAAAATGCCAAAAACATTCAGTACTTC	CASSSIYAGFSKNAKNIQYF
11	NA	NA	TRBV27	TRBJ2-3	TGTGCCAGCAGGACCGGGATGGCGCAGTATTTT	CASRTGMAQYF
15	NA	NA	TRBV27	TRBJ1-5	TGTGCCAGCAGTACCAACAGGGTAAGCAATCAGCCCCAGCATTTT	CASSTNRVSNQPQHF
16	NA	NA	TRBV11-2	TRBJ2-2	TGTGCCAGCACCCTTCTAGCCCAATCGAACACCGGGGAGCTGTTTTTT	CASTLLAQSNTGELFF
15	NA	NA	TRBV9	TRBJ1-1	TGTGCCAGCAGCGTAGGGTGGGGGGGTCGCACTGAAGCTTTCTTT	CASSVGWGGRTEAFF
15	NA	TRBD1	TRBV5-4	TRBJ1-5	TGTGCCAGCAGCTTGTCCGGGACAGGGAATCAGCCCCAGCATTTT	CASSLSGTGNQPQHF
13	NA	NA	TRBV10-3	TRBJ1-1	TGTGCCATCAGTGACCTTATCGGCACTGAAGCTTTCTTT	CAISDLIGTEAFF
14	NA	TRBD1	TRBV5-1	TRBJ2-3	TGCGCCAGCAGCTGGACAGGGGTGGGGGATACGCAGTATTTT	CASSWTGVGDTQYF
16	NA	NA	TRBV4-1	TRBJ2-7	TGCGCCAGCAGCCAAGATCCACCACAGCCCCCCTACGAGCAGTACTTC	CASSQDPPQPPYEQYF
12	NA	TRBD1	TRBV5-6	TRBJ2-1	TGTGCCAGCGGGACAGGGGTCAATGAGCAGTTCTTC	CASGTGVNEQFF
15	NA	NA	TRBV10-2	TRBJ2-1	TGCGCCACCGTAAGGACGGGAGTAGGTTTCAATGAGCAGTTCTTC	CATVRTGVGFNEQFF
14	NA	NA	TRBV5-1	TRBJ2-7	TGCGCCAGCAGCTTGGGCAGGGCCTCCTACGAGCAGTACTTC	CASSLGRASYEQYF